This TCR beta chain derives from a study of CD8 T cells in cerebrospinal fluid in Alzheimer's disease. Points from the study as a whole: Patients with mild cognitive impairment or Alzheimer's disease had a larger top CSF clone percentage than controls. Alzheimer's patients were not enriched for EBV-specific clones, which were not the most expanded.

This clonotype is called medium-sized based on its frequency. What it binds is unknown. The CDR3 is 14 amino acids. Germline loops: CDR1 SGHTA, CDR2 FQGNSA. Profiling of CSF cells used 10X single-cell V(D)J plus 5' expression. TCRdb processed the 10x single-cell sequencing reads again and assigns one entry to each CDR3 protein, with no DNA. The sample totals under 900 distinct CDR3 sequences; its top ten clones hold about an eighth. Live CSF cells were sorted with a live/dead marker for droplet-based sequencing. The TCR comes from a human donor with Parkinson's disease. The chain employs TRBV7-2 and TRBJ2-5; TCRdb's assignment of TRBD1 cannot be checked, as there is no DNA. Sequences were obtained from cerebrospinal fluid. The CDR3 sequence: CASSLYGNSETQYF.